The table lists the clone carrying this TCR beta chain with a few counts. This sample was taken from a study of blood T cell repertoires in COVID-19. Across the study: Specimens from acute and convalescent COVID-19 originated in the United States, Italy and Spain. The cDNA or gDNA used as material had been derived from T cells, B-cell-depleted T cells, or PBMCs.

TCRdb's copy holds only in-frame clones and misses some; the assay was immunoSEQ multiplex PCR. The sample carries fewer than 35,000 clones, 65% to 90% recorded once. This CDR3 has 15 amino acids. With 5 bases clipped from V and 4 bases from J, the junction kept 7 bases outside the gene matches. The germline V gene has CDR1 SNHLY and CDR2 FYNNEI. The sequencing input was peripheral blood. V is TRBV2 and J is TRBJ1-5; TRBD1 matches 8 bases. This clonotype originated in a man older than 75 with active COVID-19. The CDR3 spells CASSPGQAINQPQHF. The CDR3 coding sequence is TGTGCCAGCAGTCCGGGACAGGCGATAAATCAGCCCCAGCATTTT.